One sample yielded the 27 T cell receptor beta chains listed below, sequenced in a study of cytomegalovirus exposure and HLA in healthy donors. The PCR made use of 60 Vbeta and 13 Jbeta primers. Repertoires were generated with immunoSEQ multiplex PCR, while TCRdb's copy carries only in-frame clones and drops some. The repertoire has under 150,000 clones, over 60% of them found once; the top ten carry about 1%. The specimen sequenced was PBMCs. Every receptor here comes from a woman aged 60-75 years in good health and CMV-seronegative.

This chain joins TRBV30 and TRBJ2-5, with D possibly TRBD2 on 6 matching bases. Trimming cost V 5 bases and J 3 bases, with 16 bases left between them. This CDR3 has 14 amino acids. Germline assignment: CDR1 GTSNPN and CDR2 SVGIG (reference sequence). The CDR3 reads CAWGGIRVKETQYF. For the CDR3, the DNA is TGTGCCTGGGGGGGGATTCGGGTCAAAGAGACCCAGTACTTC.

This chain connects TRBV6-5 to TRBJ1-1; 8 bases fit TRBD1. The CDR3 is 14 amino acids. V lost 8 bases, J lost 4 bases, and 9 bases stayed unmatched. Per germline, CDR1 MNHEY and CDR2 SVGAGI. The CDR3 loop is CASLSPTGGTEAFF. The CDR3 DNA follows: TGTGCCAGCCTCTCCCCCACAGGGGGCACTGAAGCTTTCTTT.

This chain links TRBV10-3 with TRBJ2-3; TRBD2 aligns across 12 bases. This CDR3 has 19 residues. V shed 6 bases and J 2 bases; nucleotides not matched to a gene: 15. Germline values: CDR1 ENHRY, CDR2 SYGVKD. The CDR3 protein is CAIRGGLAGGGSHTDTQYF. Here the CDR3 DNA reads TGTGCCATCAGGGGAGGGCTAGCGGGAGGGGGTTCCCACACAGATACGCAGTATTTT.

This clone has a handful of counts. The chain recombines TRBV5-3 with TRBJ2-6; TRBD2 matches at 12 bases. TRBV5-3 is an ORF for which the function is uncertain. Trimming cost V 0 bases and J 2 bases; bases outside gene matches: 6. CDR3 length: 19 residues. The CDR3, as DNA: TGTGCCAGAAGCTTGGCTAGCGGGGGGGCCTTGACTGGGGCCAACGTCCTGACTTTC. Protein product: CARSLASGGALTGANVLTF.

The gene calls are TRBV10-3 and TRBJ1-2, with 12 bases fitting TRBD1. V shed 10 bases and J 8 bases; nucleotides not matched to a gene: 8. Germline V lookup: CDR1 ENHRY, CDR2 SYGVKD. There are 13 residues in the CDR3. This chain's CDR3 is CANRGTGGLGYTF. CDR3 DNA sequence: TGTGCCAACCGTGGGACAGGGGGCTTAGGCTACACCTTC.

This chain links TRBV6-1 with TRBJ2-2; 12 bases are shared with TRBD2. CDR1 MNHNS and CDR2 SASEGT come from the germline V gene. The V segment lost 1 base and the J segment 6 bases; nucleotides outside the gene matches: 6. This CDR3 region has 17 residues. The CDR3 bases are TGTGCCAGCAGTGAAGACCCTAGCGGGGGGGCCTCCGGGGAGCTGTTTTTT. Translating gives CASSEDPSGGASGELFF.

The chain couples TRBV5-6 to TRBJ1-1; 8 bases agree with TRBD1. Germline CDR1 is SGHDT and CDR2 is YYEEEE. The V segment lost 3 bases and the J segment 3 bases; nucleotides outside the gene matches: 7. The length of the CDR3 is 15 residues. This CDR3 reads CASSSSDREYTEAFF. The CDR3, as DNA: TGTGCCAGCAGCTCGTCGGACAGGGAGTACACTGAAGCTTTCTTT.

The chain joins TRBV7-8 to TRBJ2-7; D might be TRBD2 (7 bases). The CDR3 loop spans 14 amino acids. CDR1 SGHVS and CDR2 FQNEAQ come from the germline V gene. The V end was cut by 5 bases, the J end by 3 bases, with 14 bases between. The CDR3 DNA is TGTGCCAGCAGCGGCCGGGGGGCGAGCTACGAGCAGTACTTC. Protein: CASSGRGASYEQYF.

A remark on this clone: The identical CDR3 is also encoded by other nucleotide sequences in the sample. V usage is TRBV5-1 and J usage is TRBJ1-3; the D gene is possibly TRBD1 (5 bases). Trimming took off 2 bases at V and 0 bases at J, with 6 bases between the two ends. Germline V gene sequence: CDR1 SGHRS, CDR2 YFSETQ. This CDR3 is 14 amino acids long. CDR3 sequence reads: CASSFGGSGNTIYF. The DNA for the CDR3 is TGCGCCAGCAGCTTCGGGGGCTCTGGAAACACCATATATTTT. The whole variable domain, remainder taken from reference TRBV5-1 and TRBJ1-3, is KAGVTQTPRYLIKTRGQQVTLSCSPISGHRSVSWYQQTPGQGLQFLFEYFSETQRNKGNFPGRFSGRQFSNSRSEMNVSTLELGDSALYLCASSFGGSGNTIYFGEGSWLTVV.

The J gene is TRBJ1-1, the V gene TRBV15, with TRBD1 as a possible D gene (5 bases). CDR1 and CDR2 from the germline V gene are LNHNV and YYDKDF (reference sequence). Trimming removed 0 bases from V and 0 bases from J, with 17 bases in between. This CDR3 has 18 amino acids. The CDR3 bases are TGTGCCACCAGCAGAGAAAGCGGGGGGGGAGGGTTGAACACTGAAGCTTTCTTT. This gives the protein CATSRESGGGGLNTEAFF.

This clone was seen a few times. This chain uses TRBV14 with TRBJ2-7; the match to TRBD1 covers 8 bases. The CDR3 totals 17 residues. Looked up from germline, CDR1 is SGHDN and CDR2 is FVKESK. V was clipped by 1 base and J by 2 bases; unmatched bases: 10. CDR3 bases: TGTGCCAGCAGCCAAGGGGTGTTGAAGGACAGGGCCTACGAGCAGTACTTC. It codes for CASSQGVLKDRAYEQYF.

The gene calls are TRBV7-2 and TRBJ1-5; 10 positions agree with TRBD1. Germline V gene sequence: CDR1 SGHTA, CDR2 FQGNSA. The CDR3 consists of 16 residues. V lost 5 bases and J lost 11; bases outside the gene matches: 15. CDR3 DNA: TGTGCCAGCAGCCCGGGGGACAGGGGATTCGGAAGGGCCCAGCATTTT. Amino acid sequence: CASSPGDRGFGRAQHF.

V gene TRBV28 combines with J gene TRBJ1-5; 9 bases are shared with TRBD1. CDR3 length equals 16 residues. Trimming removed 8 bases from V and 0 bases from J; junction bases left unmatched: 8. CDR1 MDHEN and CDR2 SYDVKM come from the germline V gene. The CDR3 coding sequence is TGTGCCAGCCGTCCGGGACAGGGATATAGCAATCAGCCCCAGCATTTT. Residues: CASRPGQGYSNQPQHF.

The chain recombines TRBV28 with TRBJ1-1, with D perhaps matching TRBD1 (5 bases). This CDR3 has 15 amino acids. Per germline, CDR1 MDHEN and CDR2 SYDVKM. The germline V and J ends were trimmed by 2 bases and 0 bases, with 10 bases remaining between them. CDR3 region: CASSLQAGLNTEAFF. Written as DNA, the CDR3 is TGTGCCAGCAGTTTACAAGCAGGGCTGAACACTGAAGCTTTCTTT.

V usage is TRBV7-3 and J usage is TRBJ1-1; no clear D gene. The V and J ends lost 5 bases and 6 bases respectively, with 13 bases between them. This CDR3 contains 13 residues. In germline, CDR1 is SGHTA, CDR2 FQGTGA. CDR3 loop: CASSPEAWAEAFF. The CDR3 bases are TGTGCCAGCAGCCCCGAGGCCTGGGCTGAAGCTTTCTTT.

This chain connects TRBV6-5 to TRBJ2-7, with TRBD2 matching 10 bases. V lost 5 bases, J lost 6 bases, and 4 bases stayed unmatched. The CDR3 extends over 13 amino acids. Germline values: CDR1 MNHEY, CDR2 SVGAGI. CDR3 loop: CASSDTSGVEQYF. The CDR3 nucleotides read TGTGCCAGCAGTGATACTAGCGGGGTCGAGCAGTACTTC.

This clone was counted between two and nine times. The chain is built from TRBV28 and TRBJ2-7, with 10 positions matching TRBD2. The trim removed 3 bases at V and 0 bases at J, leaving 5 bases unmatched. The CDR3 extends over 16 amino acids. Germline V gives CDR1 MDHEN, CDR2 SYDVKM. The CDR3 DNA sequence: TGTGCCAGCAGTTTGGGACTAGCGAGGACCTCCTACGAGCAGTACTTC. Translating gives CASSLGLARTSYEQYF. The full variable domain, completed using reference TRBV28 and TRBJ2-7, is DVKVTQSSRYLVKRTGEKVFLECVQDMDHENMFWYRQDPGLGLRLIYFSYDVKMKEKGDIPEGYSVSREKKERFSLILESASTNQTSMYLCASSLGLARTSYEQYFGPGTRLTVT.

The genes are TRBV15 and TRBJ1-2; a weak D match, TRBD1 (6 bases). The CDR3 consists of 16 residues. V shed 0 bases and J shed 0 bases, with 11 bases lying between them. Per germline, CDR1 LNHNV and CDR2 YYDKDF (reference sequence). CDR3 in DNA: TGTGCCACCAGCAGAGATAGAACAGGGTCTAACTATGGCTACACCTTC. It encodes CATSRDRTGSNYGYTF.

The rearrangement uses TRBV28 and TRBJ2-2; the match to TRBD2 covers 8 bases. V lost 6 bases to trimming and J lost 0 bases; unmatched junction nucleotides: 3. Germline assignment: CDR1 MDHEN and CDR2 SYDVKM. The CDR3 contains 15 residues. The CDR3 sequence is CASRGGGPNTGELFF. CDR3 coding DNA: TGTGCCAGCAGGGGCGGGGGGCCGAACACCGGGGAGCTGTTTTTT.

The genes are TRBV5-5 and TRBJ2-7; D may be TRBD1 (6 bases). Germline assignment: CDR1 SGHKS and CDR2 YYEKEE (reference sequence). Trimming took off 4 bases at V and 5 bases at J, with 13 bases between the two ends. The CDR3 runs to 13 residues. In DNA form, the CDR3 reads TGTGCCAGCAGCCTAGGGACAACCGACGAGCAGTACTTC. Translated, it gives CASSLGTTDEQYF.

The rearrangement joins TRBV27 to TRBJ2-3; 7 nucleotides align to TRBD1. From germline, CDR1 is MNHEY and CDR2 SMNVEV (reference sequence). V lost 1 base, J lost 7 bases, and 5 bases stayed unmatched. This CDR3 spans 14 amino acids. CDR3 DNA: TGTGCCAGCAGTTTATGGGGACAGCGACATACGCAGTATTTT. Protein: CASSLWGQRHTQYF.

The count of this clone is one. V usage is TRBV19 and J usage is TRBJ1-2; the D gene is possibly TRBD1 (5 bases). This CDR3 is 16 amino acids long. Germline assignment: CDR1 LNHDA and CDR2 SQIVND (reference sequence). Trimming took 3 bases from V and 5 from J, leaving 19 bases between them. CDR3 sequence: CASSILAGGPPYGYTF. CDR3 in DNA: TGTGCCAGTAGTATTTTGGCGGGGGGACCGCCTTATGGCTACACCTTC.

The rearrangement joins TRBV27 to TRBJ1-3; a possible D gene is TRBD1 (5 bases). Germline V gives CDR1 MNHEY, CDR2 SMNVEV (reference sequence). The CDR3 runs to 22 residues. V lost 1 base and J lost 0, with 28 bases in between. The DNA of the CDR3 is TGTGCCAGCAGTTTATTCGCCCACTTCGGCAGGGCTGCTTTCAACTCTGGAAACACCATATATTTT. Protein product: CASSLFAHFGRAAFNSGNTIYF.

The chain recombines TRBV27 with TRBJ1-1, with 8 positions matching TRBD1. The CDR3 extends over 17 amino acids. In germline, CDR1 is MNHEY, CDR2 SMNVEV (reference sequence). The ends lost 4 bases at V and 0 bases at J; junction bases unmatched: 10. In DNA, the CDR3 is TGTGCCAGCAGTTCCCGGACAGGGCGGGGGATGAACACTGAAGCTTTCTTT. Translation gives CASSSRTGRGMNTEAFF.

CDR3 nucleotides: TGTGCCAGTAGTCCGGGACTAGCGGCGTACAATGAGCAGTTCTTC. Translating gives CASSPGLAAYNEQFF. The chain recombines TRBV19 with TRBJ2-1; 11 bases line up with TRBD2. V was pared by 5 bases and J by 4 bases, with 4 bases of the junction left unmatched. The CDR3 sequence is 15 residues long. CDR1 and CDR2 from the germline V gene are LNHDA and SQIVND (reference sequence). The full variable domain, in which reference TRBV19 and TRBJ2-1 provide the parts outside the CDR3, is DGGITQSPKYLFRKEGQNVTLSCEQNLNHDAMYWYRQDPGQGLRLIYYSQIVNDFQKGDIAEGYSVSREKKESFPLTVTSAQKNPTAFYLCASSPGLAAYNEQFFGPGTRLTVL.

The chain carries TRBV6-5 and TRBJ1-5; D is possibly TRBD1 (5 bases). Germline loops: CDR1 MNHEY, CDR2 SVGAGI. Trimming took off 6 bases at V and 4 bases at J, with 16 bases between the two ends. The CDR3 extends over 15 amino acids. CDR3 amino acids: CASSNTGVLNQPQHF. DNA for the CDR3: TGTGCCAGCAGCAATACAGGAGTCCTAAATCAGCCCCAGCATTTT.

V usage is TRBV10-3 and J usage is TRBJ1-1; the D is unclear. CDR3 length equals 13 residues. CDR1 and CDR2 from the germline V gene are ENHRY and SYGVKD. Trimming took off 7 bases at V and 1 base at J, with 10 bases between the two ends. CDR3 region: CAITRTENTEAFF. DNA for the CDR3: TGTGCCATCACTCGAACAGAGAACACTGAAGCTTTCTTT.